In this sample, the clone carrying this T cell receptor (beta chain) turned up a few times. The data belong to a study of T-cell memory formation after mild COVID-19. TCRdb recomputed calls from the 5' RACE reads with MiXCR, one row per CDR3 protein. The sample yields fewer than 700,000 distinct CDR3 sequences, less than 25% seen once. This sequence was found in an adult woman who had mild COVID-19 (a few samples of this study predate the infection). Cell type and time point are not known. The material sequenced was PBMCs or a T cell subset sorted from them (not recorded which).

The CDR3 DNA sequence: TGCGCCAGCAGCTTGGATAGAGGGGGCGGTGTAGAGACCCAGTACTTC. It is translated as CASSLDRGGGVETQYF. V gene TRBV5-1 combines with J gene TRBJ2-5; 7 nucleotides match TRBD1. V lost 0 bases, J lost 4 bases, and 9 bases stayed unmatched. Germline V gene lookup returns CDR1 SGHRS and CDR2 YFSETQ. The CDR3 has 16 residues.